This T cell receptor beta chain derives from a study of cytomegalovirus exposure and HLA in healthy donors. This clone was picked up a small number of times. PCR used 60 Vbeta primers and 13 Jbeta primers. Using immunoSEQ multiplex PCR, the repertoire was profiled, and TCRdb retains in-frame clones only, with some absent. The data show about 94,000 clones, 70% to 85% seen once. Trimming at V came to 6 bases and at J to 0 bases, leaving 6 bases not matched to a gene. From germline, CDR1 is SEHNR and CDR2 FQNEAQ (reference sequence). This CDR3 is 18 amino acids long. The sequenced sample was PBMCs. V is TRBV7-9 and J is TRBJ2-1; TRBD2 matches 15 bases. The receptor was derived from a human donor in good health. CDR3 nucleotide sequence: TGTGCCAGCAGGTCCGGACTAGCGGGAGGGAGCTCCTACAATGAGCAGTTCTTC. The encoded protein is CASRSGLAGGSSYNEQFF.